This T cell receptor (beta chain) was identified in a study of regulatory T cells in long-lasting Graves disease. Study-wide findings and caveats: It was in persistent disease that TRBV28, TRBJ1-2 and TRBJ2-5 were favored.

Library construction for TCR beta used iRepertoire HTBI primers and Arm-PCR of CDR3 regions. TCRdb re-called the multiplex PCR reads with MiXCR, one entry per CDR3 protein. The table lists approximately 490,000 distinct CDR3 sequences, 15% to 20% of them singletons, with more than 10% in the top ten. This clonotype was seen repeatedly, ten times or more. The antigen is not known. Per the germline V gene, CDR1 is LGHDT and CDR2 is YNNKEL (reference sequence). V was trimmed by 5 bases and J by 0 bases, leaving 14 bases between them. The CDR3 is made up of 15 amino acids. Time point of the sample: newly diagnosed GD, antithyroid drugs for less than 3 months. Making the TCR library involved RNA that had been extracted from PBMCs. The sample was also linked to a second study, of T cells in Graves' hyperthyroidism and ophthalmopathy. According to that study: These patients, aged 18 to 65, had recently diagnosed hyperthyroidism lasting under 2 months.

This sequence joins TRBV3-1 and TRBJ2-7, with D possibly being TRBD1 (7 bases). The specimen comprised peripheral blood mononuclear cells (PBMCs), sampled at new diagnosis, from a patient treated with antithyroid drugs. The sequence derives from a man between 40 and 49 years old with Graves disease. The CDR3 sequence is CASSARRDSSYEQYF. The CDR3 nucleotides read TGTGCCAGCAGCGCGAGGAGGGACAGCTCCTACGAGCAGTACTTC.